These 26 T cell receptor beta chains came from one sample sequenced in a study of blood T cells in healthy people across ages. A second about 7 to 12 cycle PCR used barcoded and J-beta primers. From the 5' RACE reads, TCRdb called clonotypes with MiXCR, one entry per CDR3 protein. Of more than 800,000 distinct CDR3 sequences listed, around 26% are singletons. The sample was blood. The receptors come from a woman aged 80 or over in good health.

This clonotype was detected a few times. The chain carries TRBV28 and TRBJ1-5; TRBD1 agrees at 8 bases. Germline CDR1 reads MDHEN; CDR2 reads SYDVKM. This CDR3 is built from 15 residues. V lost 6 bases, J lost 6 bases, and 10 bases stayed unmatched. CDR3 in DNA: TGTGCCAGCAGCGATAGACAGGGGAGCGTTCAGCCCCAGCATTTT. As protein: CASSDRQGSVQPQHF. The full variable domain, with the rest looked up from reference TRBV28 and TRBJ1-5, is DVKVTQSSRYLVKRTGEKVFLECVQDMDHENMFWYRQDPGLGLRLIYFSYDVKMKEKGDIPEGYSVSREKKERFSLILESASTNQTSMYLCASSDRQGSVQPQHFGDGTRLSIL.

J is TRBJ2-7 and V is TRBV3-1; 7 bases are a match to TRBD1. Per germline, CDR1 LGHDT and CDR2 YNNKEL (reference sequence). This CDR3 has 14 amino acids. Losses at the gene ends were 0 bases for V and 3 bases for J; bases not matched to a gene: 2. This chain's CDR3 is CASSQEGQFYEQYF. The CDR3 nucleotides are TGTGCCAGCAGCCAAGAGGGACAGTTCTACGAGCAGTACTTC.

This clonotype appeared many times. The chain has TRBV29-1 and TRBJ2-1, with 14 bases that match TRBD2. Unmatched junction bases numbered 6, after V lost 4 bases and J lost 7 bases. This CDR3 is 15 amino acids long. Germline-derived CDR1 and CDR2 are SQVTM and ANQGSEA. The CDR3 reads CSVGRLAGGRNEQFF. The CDR3 region has the DNA TGCAGCGTTGGCCGACTAGCGGGGGGGCGGAATGAGCAGTTCTTC.

This clonotype was detected only a few times. CDR3 DNA: TGCAGCGCAAACAGGGGAGACACTGAAGCTTTCTTT. Amino acids: CSANRGDTEAFF. The rearrangement links TRBV29-1 to TRBJ1-1; the match to TRBD1 covers 7 bases. The CDR3 has 12 residues. V lost 7 bases, J lost 3 bases, and 5 bases stayed unmatched. Germline values: CDR1 SQVTM, CDR2 ANQGSEA.

This clonotype was found many times. This chain uses TRBV20-1 with TRBJ2-3; D is possibly TRBD1 or TRBD2 (5 bases each). CDR1 is DFQATT, CDR2 SNEGSKA, per germline (reference sequence). Between the trimmed V and J ends, which lost 6 bases and 0 bases, there was a span of 16 bases. The CDR3 has 15 residues. CDR3 DNA sequence: TGCAGTGCAAGCGCTGGGACCGTTAGCACAGATACGCAGTATTTT. Encoded protein: CSASAGTVSTDTQYF.

This clonotype was counted many times. The gene calls are TRBV7-8 and TRBJ2-3; D not certain. The V gene lost 5 bases and the J gene lost 2 bases, with 17 bases spanning the gap. The CDR3 has 16 amino acids. Germline CDR1 and CDR2: SGHVS and FQNEAQ. In DNA, the CDR3 is TGTGCCAGCAGCGTAGAGCTCCCGGGCCCCACAGATACGCAGTATTTT. It yields the protein CASSVELPGPTDTQYF.

This clonotype showed up many times. V usage is TRBV29-1 and J usage is TRBJ1-5; D ambiguous. CDR3 length: 12 residues. Germline CDR1 reads SQVTM; CDR2 reads ANQGSEA. The V end was cut by 4 bases, the J end by 4 bases, with 8 bases between. In DNA, the CDR3 is TGCAGCGTTGCGGCAGCGAATCAGCCCCAGCATTTT. Translation: CSVAAANQPQHF. The whole variable domain, remainder taken from reference TRBV29-1 and TRBJ1-5, is SAVISQKPSRDICQRGTSLTIQCQVDSQVTMMFWYRQQPGQSLTLIATANQGSEATYESGFVIDKFPISRPNLTFSTLTVSNMSPEDSSIYLCSVAAANQPQHFGDGTRLSIL.

This rearrangement joins TRBV12-3 or TRBV12-4 to TRBJ2-5; 8 nucleotides line up with TRBD1. V was pared by 6 bases and J by 5 bases, with 8 bases of the junction left unmatched. CDR3 length: 14 amino acids. In nucleotides, the CDR3 is TGTGCCAGCAGAGCGCCAGGGGGCGTGGAGACCCAGTACTTC. It is translated as CASRAPGGVETQYF.

This clonotype occurred a few times. The rearrangement uses TRBV20-1 and TRBJ1-3, with TRBD1 as a possible D gene (5 bases). CDR1 and CDR2 (germline): DFQATT, SNEGSKA (reference sequence). The CDR3 consists of 16 residues. V lost 3 bases and J lost 0, with 15 bases in between. CDR3 nucleotides: TGCAGTGCTAGTGCGGGGCTCGGATACTCTGGAAACACCATATATTTT. It translates to CSASAGLGYSGNTIYF.

Ten or more counts support this clonotype. DNA of the CDR3: TGTGCCAGCAGTCGAGGAGGGGAAAGTTCACCCCTCCACTTT. It encodes CASSRGGESSPLHF. The chain joins TRBV7-9 to TRBJ1-6; D may be TRBD1 (5 bases). Between the trimmed V and J ends, which lost 6 bases and 9 bases, there was a span of 15 bases. Germline V lookup: CDR1 SEHNR, CDR2 FQNEAQ (reference sequence). CDR3 size: 14 residues.

This clonotype was seen a few times. The rearrangement joins TRBV20-1 to TRBJ2-7; TRBD2 might be the D (5 bases). The CDR3 is 12 residues long. Looked up from germline, CDR1 is DFQATT and CDR2 is SNEGSKA (reference sequence). Trimming pared 3 bases from V and 0 bases from J, leaving 6 bases between. The CDR3 loop is CSASGLSYEQYF. As DNA, the CDR3 is TGCAGTGCTAGTGGACTCTCCTACGAGCAGTACTTC.

There are many counts of this clonotype. This chain links TRBV7-2 with TRBJ2-3; possibly TRBD2 for D (6 bases). The V and J ends lost 0 bases and 3 bases respectively, with 13 bases between them. CDR3 length: 16 amino acids. Germline CDR1 and CDR2: SGHTA and FQGNSA. The CDR3 DNA reads TGTGCCAGCAGCTTAGCGCGGGGTAGGGGAACAGATACGCAGTATTTT. It codes for CASSLARGRGTDTQYF.

A word on this clonotype: This sequence may be a read error, since a much larger clone differs from it by one base. The chain has TRBV20-1 and TRBJ2-7, with TRBD2 as a possible D gene (7 bases). This CDR3 region has 14 residues. Germline loops: CDR1 DFQATT, CDR2 SNEGSKA (reference sequence). Trimming took 5 bases from V and 7 from J, leaving 21 bases between them. In DNA form, the CDR3 reads TGCAGTGCTGGAGTCGGGGGGCAAGGAAATGAGCAGTACTTC. This gives the protein CSAGVGGQGNEQYF.

A few counts support this clonotype. This chain links TRBV2 with TRBJ1-2; 11 bases are a match to TRBD1. The ends lost 3 bases at V and 5 bases at J; junction bases unmatched: 2. Germline V CDR1 and CDR2: SNHLY, FYNNEI. The CDR3 totals 14 residues. CDR3 loop: CASSDGTGGYGYTF. The CDR3 DNA follows: TGTGCCAGCAGTGACGGGACAGGGGGGTATGGCTACACCTTC.

The chain combines TRBV7-2 with TRBJ1-2; D unclear. V was cut by 2 bases and J by 9 bases, with 16 bases left in between. Germline-derived CDR1 and CDR2 are SGHTA and FQGNSA. The CDR3 totals 14 residues. In nucleotides, the CDR3 is TGTGCCAGCAGCTTAAGAACAGAAACTATGAGCTACACCTTC. Its translation is CASSLRTETMSYTF. The full variable domain, its missing parts supplied by reference TRBV7-2 and TRBJ1-2, is GAGVSQSPSNKVTEKGKDVELRCDPISGHTALYWYRQSLGQGLEFLIYFQGNSAPDKSGLPSDRFSAERTGGSVSTLTIQRTQQEDSAVYLCASSLRTETMSYTFGSGTRLTVV.

In its sample, this clonotype was seen a few times. This may come from a read error, since a much larger clone is one base off. This rearrangement joins TRBV7-9 to TRBJ2-5; 9 positions agree with TRBD2. Trimming cost V 4 bases and J 1 base; bases outside gene matches: 7. CDR3 length: 16 amino acids. The germline CDR1 and CDR2 sequences are SEHNR and FQNEAQ (reference sequence). In DNA form, the CDR3 reads TGTGCCAGCAGCTACCGACTAGCGGCGATCCAAGAGACCCAGTACTTC. It codes for CASSYRLAAIQETQYF.

Turning to this clonotype: A read error may be the cause here, since a much bigger clone is one base away. The rearrangement joins TRBV7-2 to TRBJ1-4; the D gene is possibly TRBD1 (5 bases). The length of the CDR3 is 14 residues. From germline, CDR1 is SGHTA and CDR2 FQGNSA. The CDR3 loop reads CASSQRGTNEKRFF. The CDR3 nucleotides read TGTGCCAGCAGCCAACGGGGGACTAATGAAAAACGGTTTTTT.

This clonotype has just a few counts. This chain joins TRBV6-2 or TRBV6-3 and TRBJ1-5, with TRBD1 matching over 7 bases. The germline gives CDR1 MNHEY, CDR2 SVGEGT. The CDR3 spans 14 residues. Trimming took 6 bases from V and 6 from J; bases not matched to a gene: 8. CDR3: CASSVYSGGQPQHF. CDR3 nucleotide sequence: TGTGCCAGCAGCGTCTATTCAGGGGGTCAGCCCCAGCATTTT.

Turning to this clonotype: A much bigger clone sits one base away, suggesting this may be a read error. The chain carries TRBV6-1 and TRBJ2-1; 8 bases agree with TRBD2. Germline V lookup: CDR1 MNHNS, CDR2 SASEGT. The CDR3 totals 15 residues. With V trimmed by 2 bases and J by 13 bases, 13 bases remained unmatched. CDR3 nucleotides: TGTGCCAGCAGTGAACGCGGGGGGAGGGAAGAGACCCAGTTCTTC. This sequence encodes CASSERGGREETQFF.

Regarding this clonotype: This sequence may be a read error, since a much larger clone differs from it by one base. This chain uses TRBV9 with TRBJ1-2; D gene unclear. Deletions cut 3 bases from V and 0 bases from J, with 12 bases between. This CDR3 comprises 15 residues. Germline values: CDR1 SGDLS, CDR2 YYNGEE. In nucleotides, the CDR3 is TGTGCCAGCAGCGAAGAGGTCCTAGCTAACTATGGCTACACCTTC. Residues: CASSEEVLANYGYTF.

Many counts were recorded for this clonotype. This sequence joins TRBV11-2 and TRBJ1-2, with a tentative D call TRBD1 (6 bases). With 5 bases removed from V and 8 bases from J, the gap between germline ends came to 21 bases. From germline, CDR1 is SGHAT and CDR2 FQNNGV. There are 15 residues in the CDR3. CDR3 sequence reads: CASSPTGKAYSGYTF. CDR3 in DNA: TGTGCCAGCAGCCCTACAGGGAAAGCGTACAGCGGCTACACCTTC.

On this clonotype: The germline gene is not matched at one end of the junction; a read error may be the cause. This chain connects TRBV7-8 to TRBJ2-3; 7 bases align to TRBD1. The CDR3 loop spans 12 amino acids. The germline CDR1 and CDR2 sequences are SGHVS and FQNEAQ. The CDR3 DNA reads as TGTGCCAGCAACTTAATGGGACAGACGCAGTATTTT. It yields the protein CASNLMGQTQYF.

The CDR3 DNA follows: TGCGCCAGCAGCCAAGGGGGGGTGATGAGCTCCTACAATGAGCAGTTCTTC. Translation: CASSQGGVMSSYNEQFF. The chain is built from TRBV4-3 and TRBJ2-1, with D maybe TRBD2 (6 bases). The CDR3 loop spans 17 amino acids. CDR1 LGHNA and CDR2 YSLEER come from the germline V gene. V lost 1 base and J lost 0, with 13 bases in between.

In this sample, this clonotype turned up a few times. A much larger clone sits a single nucleotide away, making a read error possible. The chain combines TRBV9 with TRBJ2-1; 9 bases map to TRBD2. The CDR3 is made up of 16 amino acids. CDR1 is SGDLS and CDR2 is YYNGEE in the germline V gene. V lost 3 bases to trimming and J lost 7 bases; unmatched junction nucleotides: 11. The CDR3 DNA is TGTGCCAGCAGCGCAGGCTGGCGGGGGGGCCTAAATGAGCAGTTCTTC. It specifies CASSAGWRGGLNEQFF.

Many counts were recorded for this clonotype. The rearrangement links TRBV12-3 or TRBV12-4 to TRBJ2-5; unclear D gene. The CDR3 has 14 amino acids. Trimming stripped 4 bases from V and 1 base from J, with 10 bases between. The CDR3: CASSSRIRQETQYF. The CDR3 DNA reads TGTGCCAGCAGTTCGCGCATTCGCCAAGAGACCCAGTACTTC.

Ten or more counts support this clonotype. The chain couples TRBV2 to TRBJ2-1; 9 bases line up with TRBD1. The V gene end was trimmed by 7 bases and the J gene end by 7 bases; junction bases not matched to a gene: 11. The CDR3 totals 15 residues. Per the germline V gene, CDR1 is SNHLY and CDR2 is FYNNEI. The CDR3 loop reads CASTPSTGGRNEQFF. The CDR3 DNA is TGTGCCAGCACCCCGTCGACAGGGGGAAGGAATGAGCAGTTCTTC.